The clone carrying this T cell receptor beta chain was observed a few times. This entry comes from a study of sequential checkpoint blockade in melanoma. Whole-study context: First-line arms were nivolumab then ipilimumab, or the reverse, randomized 1:1. Maintenance nivolumab came after either treatment sequence.

The CDR3 sequence is 17 residues long. TCRdb's table, derived via immunoSEQ multiplex PCR, lists solely in-frame clones and lacks some. The sample lists 17,000 or so clones; more than 60% were seen once. Treatment meaning: randomized to nivolumab then ipilimumab (arm A) or the reverse (arm B). None of the patients previously received DNA-damaging chemotherapy. Live CD3+CD8+ CD19− CD56− cells were sorted from PBMCs. The specimen was CD8+ T cells sorted from blood (inferred from file names), collected from a patient given nivolumab and ipilimumab in sequence. This TCR was sampled from a human donor with melanoma. The chain uses TRBV21-1 and TRBJ2-1; the table's TRBD2 call for D was not verified on the DNA. TRBV21-1 is a pseudogene locus. Here the CDR3 reads CASRRFVATHSDNEQFF. The CDR3 coding sequence is TGTGCCAGCAGACGGTTTGTAGCTACCCATTCCGACAATGAGCAGTTCTTC.